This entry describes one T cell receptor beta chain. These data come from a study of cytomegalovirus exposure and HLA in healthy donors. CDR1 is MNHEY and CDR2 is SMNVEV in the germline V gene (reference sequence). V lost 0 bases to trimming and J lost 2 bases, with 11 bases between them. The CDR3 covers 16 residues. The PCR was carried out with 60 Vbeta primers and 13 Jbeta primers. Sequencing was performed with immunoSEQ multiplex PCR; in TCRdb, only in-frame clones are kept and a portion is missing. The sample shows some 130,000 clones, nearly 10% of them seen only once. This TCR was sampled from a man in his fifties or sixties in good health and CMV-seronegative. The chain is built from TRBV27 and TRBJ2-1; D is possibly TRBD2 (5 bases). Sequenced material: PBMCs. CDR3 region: CASSLSSSGTYNEQFF. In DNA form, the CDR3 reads TGTGCCAGCAGTTTATCGTCCAGCGGCACCTACAATGAGCAGTTCTTC.